A single sample gave rise to the 26 T cell receptor beta chains below, sequenced in a study of Graves' ophthalmopathy and Graves' hyperthyroidism. Researchers took RNA transcripts and amplified TCR beta CDR3 regions from them. HTBI-primed RT-PCR formed the first round, and a multiplex PCR formed the second. Using its own MiXCR run on the multiplex PCR reads, TCRdb lists one record per CDR3 protein. The data show about 210,000 distinct CDR3 sequences, under 30% seen once. The sequencing sample was made of peripheral blood. The receptors were gathered from a man aged 45-60 years with Graves' ophthalmopathy.

The chain combines TRBV6-5 with TRBJ1-2; no clear D gene. V lost 2 bases to trimming and J lost 7 bases, with 11 bases between them. CDR1 is MNHEY, CDR2 SVGAGI, per germline. CDR3 length equals 13 residues. The CDR3 region is CASSYGESSGYTF. In nucleotides, the CDR3 is TGTGCCAGCAGTTACGGGGAATCTAGTGGCTACACCTTC.

CDR3 coding DNA: TGTGCCAGCACCGAAATGGGTCGAGGCTACACCTTC. Its translation: CASTEMGRGYTF. J is TRBJ1-2 and V is TRBV6-2 or TRBV6-3, with D uncertain. Germline V gene data show CDR1 as MNHEY and CDR2 as SVGEGT. This CDR3 contains 12 residues. Trimming cost V 7 bases and J 8 bases, with 14 bases left between them.

This chain uses TRBV5-6 with TRBJ1-1; no reliable D call. Trimming stripped 0 bases from V and 10 bases from J, with 13 bases between. Germline CDR1 and CDR2: SGHDT and YYEEEE. CDR3 length: 13 residues. As DNA, the CDR3 is TGTGCCAGCAGCTTGGCGAGTTCAACCGTAGCTTTCTTT. It is translated as CASSLASSTVAFF.

In this sample, this clonotype turned up many times. This chain joins TRBV7-2 and TRBJ2-4, with TRBD2 matching 7 bases. Germline V CDR1 and CDR2: SGHTA, FQGNSA. The CDR3 has 12 amino acids. Losses at the gene ends were 5 bases for V and 6 bases for J; bases not matched to a gene: 1. The CDR3 loop reads CASSPGGNIQYF. The CDR3 nucleotides are TGTGCCAGCAGCCCGGGGGGAAACATTCAGTACTTC.

This clonotype was counted at least ten times. The chain links TRBV4-2 to TRBJ2-2, with a tentative D call TRBD2 (6 bases). Germline CDR1 LGHNA, CDR2 YNFKEQ. With 0 bases removed from V and 7 bases from J, the gap between germline ends came to 15 bases. This CDR3 has 16 amino acids. CDR3 sequence: CASSQETAGRHGELFF. Here the CDR3 DNA reads TGTGCCAGCAGCCAAGAGACGGCAGGGAGGCACGGGGAGCTGTTTTTT.

This clonotype was picked up many times. The chain has TRBV5-1 and TRBJ1-2, with a tentative D call TRBD1 (6 bases). Germline V gives CDR1 SGHRS, CDR2 YFSETQ. Trimming stripped 4 bases from V and 1 base from J, with 11 bases between. This CDR3 region has 14 residues. The CDR3 loop is CASSLEGHNYGYTF. As DNA, the CDR3 is TGCGCCAGCAGCCTGGAGGGACATAACTATGGCTACACCTTC.

V usage is TRBV12-3 or TRBV12-4 and J usage is TRBJ1-2, with TRBD1 identical over 8 bases. This CDR3 spans 15 amino acids. Trimming removed 5 bases from V and 0 bases from J; junction bases left unmatched: 5. The CDR3 loop reads CASSPRTGSNYGYTF. CDR3 bases: TGTGCCAGCAGTCCCCGGACAGGGTCTAACTATGGCTACACCTTC.

The chain combines TRBV7-2 with TRBJ2-5, with 11 bases that match TRBD2. Germline CDR1 SGHTA, CDR2 FQGNSA. The trim removed 4 bases at V and 4 bases at J, leaving 8 bases unmatched. The length of the CDR3 is 16 residues. Here the CDR3 DNA reads TGTGCCAGCAGCTCGTTAGCGGGGGGGCCGGGAGAGACCCAGTACTTC. Protein product: CASSSLAGGPGETQYF.

The chain carries TRBV28 and TRBJ1-2, with a weak D call TRBD1 (6 bases). Deletions cut 2 bases from V and 7 bases from J, with 11 bases between. The CDR3 sequence is 13 residues long. Germline V gene lookup returns CDR1 MDHEN and CDR2 SYDVKM. The DNA of the CDR3 is TGTGCCAGCAGTTTAAACAGGGTATTTGGCTACACCTTC. Encoded protein: CASSLNRVFGYTF.

The CDR3 sequence is CASSYVPTYEQYF. DNA for the CDR3: TGTGCCAGCAGTTACGTACCTACCTACGAGCAGTACTTC. The chain recombines TRBV6-2 or TRBV6-3 with TRBJ2-7; D unresolved. V was pared by 2 bases and J by 2 bases, with 7 bases between. The CDR3 covers 13 residues. Germline CDR1 and CDR2: MNHEY and SVGEGT.

This clonotype was seen at least ten times. The chain has TRBV2 and TRBJ1-5; possibly TRBD1 for D (5 bases). CDR3 size: 14 residues. V was pared by 6 bases and J by 7 bases, with 16 bases between. CDR1 is SNHLY and CDR2 is FYNNEI in the germline V gene. The CDR3 sequence: CASSADSSNQPQHF. The CDR3 coding sequence is TGTGCCAGCAGCGCAGACAGTTCCAACCAGCCCCAGCATTTT.

There are many counts of this clonotype. The chain is built from TRBV4-1 and TRBJ2-7; 7 positions match TRBD1. The CDR3 totals 16 residues. After removal of 1 base from V and 2 bases from J, the junction contained 8 bases not matched to a gene. Germline CDR1 is MGHRA and CDR2 is YSYEKL. The CDR3 DNA reads TGCGCCAGCAGCCAAGCCCGGGACAGTGGGACCTACGAGCAGTACTTC. It is translated as CASSQARDSGTYEQYF.

This clonotype was counted at least ten times. V usage is TRBV6-1 and J usage is TRBJ2-7; D may be TRBD2 (5 bases). CDR3 size: 16 residues. The V end was cut by 7 bases, the J end by 5 bases, with 24 bases between. Looked up from germline, CDR1 is MNHNS and CDR2 is SASEGT. As DNA, the CDR3 is TGTGCCAGCACCGGAGGTTTCTCGGCTCTCATGGACGAGCAGTACTTC. As protein: CASTGGFSALMDEQYF.

The V call is TRBV6-2 or TRBV6-3, the J call TRBJ1-2; no clear D. The CDR3 contains 15 residues. Germline V lookup: CDR1 MNHEY, CDR2 SVGEGT. The germline V and J ends were trimmed by 2 bases and 0 bases, with 10 bases remaining between them. CDR3 protein: CASSYGRFSNYGYTF. DNA for the CDR3: TGTGCCAGCAGTTACGGTCGCTTCTCTAACTATGGCTACACCTTC.

The chain has TRBV28 and TRBJ1-5; a weak D match, TRBD1 (5 bases). The ends were cut back, 5 bases at V and 5 bases at J, with 19 bases in the middle. From germline, CDR1 is MDHEN and CDR2 SYDVKM. The CDR3 loop spans 16 amino acids. The CDR3 coding sequence is TGTGCCAGCAGTACCCTCATCGACAGCCTCGATCAGCCCCAGCATTTT. It is translated as CASSTLIDSLDQPQHF.

This chain connects TRBV6-1 to TRBJ1-1, with 8 positions matching TRBD1. Trimming at V came to 6 bases and at J to 5 bases, leaving 8 bases not matched to a gene. The CDR3 length is 14 residues. CDR1 is MNHNS, CDR2 SASEGT, per germline. Here the CDR3 reads CASRAGGAETEAFF. The CDR3 nucleotides are TGTGCCAGCAGGGCAGGGGGCGCAGAGACTGAAGCTTTCTTT.

There are many counts of this clonotype. DNA of the CDR3: TGTGCCAGTAAGTGGGAGGAGGGGCACTACGAGCAGTACTTC. Amino acids: CASKWEEGHYEQYF. The chain combines TRBV19 with TRBJ2-7; TRBD2 is a possible D gene (6 bases). Germline V CDR1 and CDR2: LNHDA, SQIVND (reference sequence). This CDR3 comprises 14 residues. Trimming pared 7 bases from V and 3 bases from J, leaving 16 bases between.

This clonotype has just a few counts. The chain uses TRBV6-1 and TRBJ2-2; weak D call: TRBD1 (6 bases). This CDR3 is 16 amino acids long. With 5 bases removed from V and 1 base from J, the gap between germline ends came to 14 bases. Germline CDR1 reads MNHNS; CDR2 reads SASEGT. CDR3 nucleotides: TGTGCCAGCAGTCCCTTAGGGGGAGAGAACACCGGGGAGCTGTTTTTT. Its protein is CASSPLGGENTGELFF.

This clonotype was seen repeatedly, ten times or more. This chain joins TRBV7-9 and TRBJ1-5, with a tentative D call TRBD1 (6 bases). The CDR3 has 14 residues. Germline lookup yields CDR1 SEHNR and CDR2 FQNEAQ (reference sequence). V shed 3 bases and J shed 4 bases, with 10 bases lying between them. CDR3 coding DNA: TGTGCCAGCAGCTTTGGACAGATGAATCAGCCCCAGCATTTT. Translated: CASSFGQMNQPQHF.

Worth noting for this clonotype: A junction end diverges from the germline sequence, so it may reflect a read error. The chain employs TRBV7-3 and TRBJ2-5; 8 bases match TRBD2. Germline CDR1 reads SGHTA; CDR2 reads FQGTGA. The CDR3 spans 15 residues. CDR3: CASSLTGTSGETQYF. As DNA, the CDR3 is TGTGCCAGCAGCCTAACCGGGACTAGTGGTGAGACCCAGTACTTC.

This clonotype was recorded at least ten times. This rearrangement joins TRBV6-5 to TRBJ1-1; 11 bases fit TRBD1. The CDR3 totals 14 residues. V was pared by 5 bases and J by 6 bases, with 5 bases of the junction left unmatched. Germline V gene sequence: CDR1 MNHEY, CDR2 SVGAGI. Here the CDR3 DNA reads TGTGCCAGCAGTCCGGACAGGGGGCGACCTGAAGCTTTCTTT. Translated, it gives CASSPDRGRPEAFF.

At least ten counts were recorded for this clonotype. Here the CDR3 DNA reads TGTGCCAGCAGCCTGACTAGCGGGAGTTCCAAAAACATTCAGTACTTC. Its translation is CASSLTSGSSKNIQYF. The chain uses TRBV11-2 and TRBJ2-4; 12 nucleotides agree with TRBD2. Germline V lookup: CDR1 SGHAT, CDR2 FQNNGV. The CDR3 has 16 amino acids. Germline trimming cut 5 bases from V and 2 bases from J; bases unmatched to any gene: 4.

This clonotype was counted ten times or more. The rearrangement uses TRBV5-4 and TRBJ2-2, with D possibly matching TRBD1 (6 bases). Germline loops: CDR1 SGHNT, CDR2 YYREEE (reference sequence). Trimming removed 3 bases from V and 0 bases from J, with 9 bases in between. CDR3 size: 15 residues. DNA of the CDR3: TGTGCCAGCAGCTCACAGGGAACGAACACCGGGGAGCTGTTTTTT. It yields the protein CASSSQGTNTGELFF.

The V gene is TRBV6-1, the J gene TRBJ2-7, with D possibly being TRBD2 (7 bases). There are 14 residues in the CDR3. Trimming shortened V by 6 bases and J by 6 bases, and 18 bases separated the two germline ends. Germline-derived CDR1 and CDR2 are MNHNS and SASEGT. CDR3 residues: CASRRGGEGSEQYF. DNA for the CDR3: TGTGCCAGCAGAAGGGGGGGGGAGGGGTCCGAGCAGTACTTC.

This clonotype was seen many times. As DNA, the CDR3 is TGTGCCTGGGGGTCTCCCGGGGAGCTGTTTTTT. Its translation: CAWGSPGELFF. This chain links TRBV30 with TRBJ2-2; D ambiguous. Per germline, CDR1 GTSNPN and CDR2 SVGIG (reference sequence). This CDR3 is 11 amino acids long. V lost 5 bases, J lost 6 bases, and 7 bases lay in between.

This clonotype was observed many times. The CDR3 loop is CASGGGSGQETQYF. The CDR3 region has the DNA TGCGCCAGCGGAGGGGGGAGCGGTCAAGAGACCCAGTACTTC. The chain links TRBV5-1 to TRBJ2-5; D might be TRBD1 or TRBD2, each matching 6 bases. Germline CDR1 and CDR2: SGHRS and YFSETQ. The ends were cut back, 7 bases at V and 2 bases at J, with 15 bases in the middle. This CDR3 comprises 14 residues.